This T cell receptor beta chain was captured in a study of blood T cell repertoires in COVID-19. Here immunoSEQ multiplex PCR was the method, and the copy in TCRdb shows in-frame clones only, minus some. This table has just over 150,000 clones, around 87% appearing once. V lost 2 bases, J lost 3 bases, and 14 bases lay in between. Germline V lookup: CDR1 MNHEY, CDR2 SVGAGI. The CDR3 covers 16 residues. The TCR sequence derives from a woman in her forties or fifties who had recovered from COVID-19. V and J are TRBV6-5 and TRBJ1-3; the D gene is possibly TRBD1 (6 bases). The sequencing sample was made of PBMCs or T cells enriched from blood (not recorded which). CDR3 nucleotide sequence: TGTGCCAGCAGTTACGCGGCAGGGGCAGGTGGAAACACCATATATTTT. Translated, it gives CASSYAAGAGGNTIYF.